Following are 23 T cell receptor beta chains from one sample sequenced in a study of cytomegalovirus exposure and HLA in healthy donors. Some clones are missing from TCRdb's copy, which holds only in-frame ones; the method was immunoSEQ multiplex PCR. The sample lists more than 200,000 clones, 80% to 95% occurring once. What was sequenced was PBMCs. The source of these receptors is a woman in her twenties or thirties in good health and CMV-seronegative.

The chain has TRBV28 and TRBJ2-1; 10 bases are a match to TRBD2. Trimming took 2 bases from V and 0 from J; bases not matched to a gene: 7. The CDR3 is 18 amino acids. Per germline, CDR1 MDHEN and CDR2 SYDVKM. CDR3 coding DNA: TGTGCCAGCAGTTTAACTGGACTAGCGGTCAACTCCTACAATGAGCAGTTCTTC. Protein sequence: CASSLTGLAVNSYNEQFF.

This sequence joins TRBV6-5 and TRBJ2-7; TRBD2 matches at 8 bases. The CDR3 totals 15 residues. The junction had 12 bases not matched to a gene; V was cut back by 7 bases and J by 4 bases. In germline, CDR1 is MNHEY, CDR2 SVGAGI. Here the CDR3 reads CASNPRERERYEQYF. CDR3 DNA sequence: TGTGCCAGCAACCCACGGGAGCGGGAGAGATACGAGCAGTACTTC.

CDR3 nucleotides: TGTGCCAGCAAACTCGGTTACACTGAAGCTTTCTTT. Residues: CASKLGYTEAFF. The chain combines TRBV28 with TRBJ1-1; D not resolved. The CDR3 spans 12 residues. The germline V and J ends were trimmed by 7 bases and 3 bases, with 9 bases remaining between them. From germline, CDR1 is MDHEN and CDR2 SYDVKM.

For this clone: Other DNA sequences in this sample translate to the same CDR3. This chain links TRBV29-1 with TRBJ2-5; 8 positions match TRBD2. CDR3 length: 12 amino acids. With 4 bases clipped from V and 4 bases from J, the junction kept 2 bases outside the gene matches. Per the germline V gene, CDR1 is SQVTM and CDR2 is ANQGSEA. The CDR3 DNA is TGCAGCGTTGGTGGGACTAGAGAGACCCAGTACTTC. Its protein is CSVGGTRETQYF.

This sequence joins TRBV11-1 and TRBJ2-7; weak D call: TRBD2 (5 bases). V was trimmed by 5 bases and J by 5 bases, leaving 10 bases between them. Germline V gene sequence: CDR1 SGHAT, CDR2 FQDESV (reference sequence). The CDR3 covers 12 residues. The CDR3 DNA is TGTGCCAGCAGCCGTCTGGAGGACGAGCAGTACTTC. It is translated as CASSRLEDEQYF.

The rearrangement uses TRBV5-4 and TRBJ1-1; maybe TRBD1 (5 bases). CDR3 length: 15 amino acids. Trimming removed 0 bases at V and 1 base at J, with 10 bases between. The germline gives CDR1 SGHNT, CDR2 YYREEE (reference sequence). CDR3 amino acids: CASSLDGAPNTEAFF. The CDR3, as DNA: TGTGCCAGCAGCTTGGACGGGGCTCCGAACACTGAAGCTTTCTTT.

The V gene is TRBV7-3, the J gene TRBJ1-5, with 12 bases lining up with TRBD1. The germline gives CDR1 SGHTA, CDR2 FQGTGA. Trimming cost V 4 bases and J 7 bases; bases outside gene matches: 11. This CDR3 contains 17 residues. The CDR3 DNA follows: TGTGCCAGCAGCTCCGCCGGGACAGGGGGCGGCGGACAGCCCCAGCATTTT. Amino acids: CASSSAGTGGGGQPQHF.

The rearrangement links TRBV11-3 to TRBJ2-7; 8 positions agree with TRBD1. Germline lookup yields CDR1 SGHNT and CDR2 YENEEA. Trimming took 7 bases from V and 0 from J; bases not matched to a gene: 8. CDR3 length: 15 amino acids. CDR3 loop: CASTQGAVPSYEQYF. In DNA form, the CDR3 reads TGTGCCAGCACTCAGGGGGCAGTCCCCTCCTACGAGCAGTACTTC.

This clone came up a few times. This chain connects TRBV4-1 to TRBJ2-7; D is unresolved. CDR1 and CDR2 from the germline V gene are MGHRA and YSYEKL. With 1 base removed from V and 2 bases from J, the gap between germline ends came to 6 bases. The CDR3 totals 13 residues. CDR3 DNA sequence: TGCGCCAGCAGCCAAGTCCTGACCTACGAGCAGTACTTC. It encodes CASSQVLTYEQYF.

The rearrangement joins TRBV6-1 to TRBJ1-2; D not resolved. V lost 1 base and J 4 bases, leaving 10 bases between the germline ends. Germline loops: CDR1 MNHNS, CDR2 SASEGT. The CDR3 loop spans 14 amino acids. The CDR3 loop reads CASSEGRILYGYTF. CDR3 DNA sequence: TGTGCCAGCAGTGAAGGCAGGATCCTCTATGGCTACACCTTC.

On this clone itself: The junction does not match germline at one end; this may be a read error. Other DNA sequences in the same sample also yield this CDR3. The rearrangement joins TRBV7-2 to TRBJ2-7; tentative D call: TRBD1 (5 bases). Germline assignment: CDR1 SGHTA and CDR2 FQGNSA. The length of the CDR3 is 14 residues. CDR3: CASSPGSSSYEQYF. The CDR3 DNA sequence: TGCGCCAGCAGCCCAGGGTCTAGCTCCTACGAGCAGTACTTC.

V gene TRBV7-6 combines with J gene TRBJ2-2; D is tentatively TRBD1 or TRBD2 (5 bases each). The CDR3 runs to 15 residues. V was cut by 7 bases and J by 6 bases, with 18 bases left in between. CDR1 is SGHVS and CDR2 is FNYEAQ in the germline V gene. The CDR3 DNA reads as TGTGCCAGCACCTACGGGGCCGAGGAGGCCGGGGAGCTGTTTTTT. It yields the protein CASTYGAEEAGELFF.

The DNA of the CDR3 is TGTGCCAGCAGCGTAGATGGCCGGGAGGGGCAGTACTTC. It translates to CASSVDGREGQYF. The genes are TRBV9 and TRBJ2-7; 8 bases agree with TRBD2. Germline V gives CDR1 SGDLS, CDR2 YYNGEE. The CDR3 consists of 13 residues. V was pared by 0 bases and J by 9 bases, with 5 bases of the junction left unmatched.

CDR3: CSVEHRGGYEQYF. Written as DNA, the CDR3 is TGCAGCGTTGAGCACAGGGGGGGCTACGAGCAGTACTTC. J is TRBJ2-7 and V is TRBV29-1; possible D gene TRBD1, 8 bases. Germline-derived CDR1 and CDR2 are SQVTM and ANQGSEA. The CDR3 sequence is 13 residues long. V was pared by 3 bases and J by 3 bases, with 12 bases between.

The gene calls are TRBV5-1 and TRBJ2-1; TRBD2 matches 8 bases. The CDR3 loop spans 16 amino acids. J lost 6 bases, V lost 1 base, and 9 bases had no gene match. Germline loops: CDR1 SGHRS, CDR2 YFSETQ. CDR3 loop: CASSLQQAGVGNEQFF. CDR3 bases: TGCGCCAGCAGCTTGCAACAAGCGGGAGTCGGCAATGAGCAGTTCTTC.

As for this clone: Other DNA sequences from this sample encode an identical CDR3 as well. The chain employs TRBV7-3 and TRBJ2-3; D gene unclear. Germline V CDR1 and CDR2: SGHTA, FQGTGA. V was pared by 3 bases and J by 5 bases, with 3 bases between. This CDR3 comprises 11 residues. CDR3: CASSFGDTQYF. CDR3 nucleotides: TGTGCCAGCAGCTTCGGAGATACGCAGTATTTT. Using reference TRBV7-3 and TRBJ2-3 for the parts outside the CDR3, the full variable domain is GAGVSQTPSNKVTEKGKYVELRCDPISGHTALYWYRQSLGQGPEFLIYFQGTGAADDSGLPNDRFFAVRPEGSVSTLKIQRTERGDSAVYLCASSFGDTQYFGPGTRLTVL.

This clone was observed a handful of times. This rearrangement joins TRBV28 to TRBJ1-2; the D is unclear. Looked up from germline, CDR1 is MDHEN and CDR2 is SYDVKM. This CDR3 has 10 amino acids. V lost 8 bases, J lost 8 bases, and 9 bases lay in between. The CDR3 loop reads CASRGEGYTF. The CDR3 bases are TGTGCCAGCCGAGGAGAGGGCTACACCTTC.

The chain carries TRBV5-6 and TRBJ1-5; 7 bases are shared with TRBD1. From germline, CDR1 is SGHDT and CDR2 YYEEEE. V lost 0 bases and J lost 0; bases outside the gene matches: 6. The CDR3 spans 17 residues. CDR3 residues: CASSLGRDSYSNQPQHF. CDR3 DNA: TGTGCCAGCAGCTTGGGGAGGGACAGCTATAGCAATCAGCCCCAGCATTTT.

CDR3 region: CASSLRAGGPTDTQYF. In nucleotides, the CDR3 is TGCGCCAGCAGCTTGAGAGCGGGAGGGCCCACAGATACGCAGTATTTT. V and J are TRBV5-1 and TRBJ2-3, with TRBD2 matching over 10 bases. Trimming at V came to 1 base and at J to 2 bases, leaving 4 bases not matched to a gene. Germline V CDR1 and CDR2: SGHRS, YFSETQ. The CDR3 loop spans 16 amino acids.

V usage is TRBV6-6 and J usage is TRBJ2-7; possible D gene TRBD1, 5 bases. This CDR3 is 14 amino acids long. Germline V gene sequence: CDR1 MNHNY, CDR2 SVGAGI (reference sequence). V gave up 4 bases and J gave up 0 bases, with 10 bases separating them. DNA for the CDR3: TGTGCCAGCAGTTTGGACACCTACTCCTACGAGCAGTACTTC. It codes for CASSLDTYSYEQYF.

CDR3 in amino acids: CASSPGGLAGNNEQFF. DNA for the CDR3: TGTGCCAGCAGCCCGGGGGGACTAGCGGGGAACAATGAGCAGTTCTTC. The chain recombines TRBV7-6 with TRBJ2-1, with 13 bases matching TRBD2. Losses at the gene ends were 5 bases for V and 5 bases for J; bases not matched to a gene: 6. There are 16 residues in the CDR3. From germline, CDR1 is SGHVS and CDR2 FNYEAQ.

This chain connects TRBV7-9 to TRBJ2-7; 9 positions agree with TRBD1. This CDR3 is 18 amino acids long. Germline CDR1 SEHNR, CDR2 FQNEAQ (reference sequence). J lost 3 bases, V lost 5 bases, and 17 bases had no gene match. This chain's CDR3 is CASSPGQGGRGNLYEQYF. CDR3 nucleotide sequence: TGTGCCAGCAGCCCGGGACAGGGCGGACGCGGGAACCTCTACGAGCAGTACTTC.

The J gene is TRBJ1-3, the V gene TRBV6-5; 9 nucleotides align to TRBD1. This CDR3 comprises 16 residues. Germline CDR1 is MNHEY and CDR2 is SVGAGI. V shed 4 bases and J 0 bases; nucleotides not matched to a gene: 4. Here the CDR3 DNA reads TGTGCCAGCAGTTCGGGACAGGGTACCTCTGGAAACACCATATATTTT. Its translation is CASSSGQGTSGNTIYF.